Presented here are 12 T cell receptor beta chains from one specimen sequenced in a study of radiotherapy plus CTLA-4 blockade in lung cancer. Profiling relied on immunoSEQ multiplex PCR, and the TCRdb table lists in-frame clones only, not all of them. The sample yields approximately 80,000 clones, roughly 80% seen once. This material consisted of peripheral blood, taken from a patient treated with radiotherapy plus ipilimumab. The receptors stem from a human donor with non-small cell lung cancer whose response to radiotherapy plus ipilimumab could not be evaluated.

This rearrangement joins TRBV20-1 to TRBJ2-7, with D possibly TRBD2 on 5 matching bases. The V gene's germline CDR1 is DFQATT and CDR2 SNEGSKA (reference sequence). V gave up 4 bases and J gave up 6 bases, with 10 bases separating them. There are 11 residues in the CDR3. The CDR3 bases are TGCAGTGCTATACGGGCGGGCGAGCAGTACTTC. Translation gives CSAIRAGEQYF.

The chain couples TRBV11-2 to TRBJ2-2; no clear D. Trimming took 5 bases from V and 4 from J, leaving 8 bases between them. The CDR3 contains 13 residues. CDR1 is SGHAT and CDR2 is FQNNGV in the germline V gene. The DNA for the CDR3 is TGTGCCAGCAGCCCGGAGACCACCGGGGAGCTGTTTTTT. This sequence encodes CASSPETTGELFF.

The chain joins TRBV5-1 to TRBJ2-7, with 13 bases fitting TRBD2. The CDR3 contains 16 residues. CDR1 and CDR2 from the germline V gene are SGHRS and YFSETQ. V was pared by 5 bases and J by 5 bases, with 10 bases of the junction left unmatched. The CDR3 DNA sequence: TGCGCCAGCAGTCCTGGCTGGACTAGCGGGAGCAACGAGCAGTACTTC. It specifies CASSPGWTSGSNEQYF.

The rearrangement links TRBV9 to TRBJ1-2; tentative D call: TRBD1 (6 bases). The CDR3 consists of 13 residues. V lost 7 bases and J 0 bases, leaving 10 bases between the germline ends. CDR1 and CDR2 (germline): SGDLS, YYNGEE. The CDR3 DNA reads as TGTGCCAGCTCTGGGGGCTCTAACTATGGCTACACCTTC. Translation: CASSGGSNYGYTF.

The chain employs TRBV27 and TRBJ2-5; 8 bases fit TRBD1. The CDR3 has 15 amino acids. CDR1 and CDR2 from the germline V gene are MNHEY and SMNVEV (reference sequence). V lost 6 bases to trimming and J lost 5 bases; unmatched junction nucleotides: 11. This CDR3 reads CASSTRQGMGETQYF. CDR3 nucleotides: TGTGCCAGCAGCACACGACAGGGGATGGGGGAGACCCAGTACTTC.

The V gene is TRBV18, the J gene TRBJ2-7; D may be TRBD1 (7 bases). Germline V gene lookup returns CDR1 KGHSH and CDR2 LQKENI. V shed 6 bases and J shed 3 bases, with 15 bases lying between them. This CDR3 comprises 14 residues. DNA of the CDR3: TGTGCCAGCTCGCGGGACAGTCTAAGCTACGAGCAGTACTTC. It yields the protein CASSRDSLSYEQYF.

V gene TRBV18 combines with J gene TRBJ1-2; no definite D call. Germline CDR1 is KGHSH and CDR2 is LQKENI. This CDR3 contains 18 residues. Trimming shortened V by 0 bases and J by 4 bases, and 21 bases separated the two germline ends. The CDR3 reads CASSPPLGGSPSLYGYTF. CDR3 in DNA: TGTGCCAGCTCACCACCACTCGGAGGGTCCCCAAGCCTCTATGGCTACACCTTC. The full variable domain, completed using reference TRBV18 and TRBJ1-2, is NAGVMQNPRHLVRRRGQEARLRCSPMKGHSHVYWYRQLPEEGLKFMVYLQKENIIDESGMPKERFSAEFPKEGPSILRIQQVVRGDSAAYFCASSPPLGGSPSLYGYTFGSGTRLTVV.

On this clone itself: Other nucleotide sequences from this sample produce the same CDR3. The chain links TRBV7-2 to TRBJ1-5, with TRBD1 matching 11 bases. The CDR3 runs to 15 residues. The germline gives CDR1 SGHTA, CDR2 FQGNSA. The V and J ends lost 5 bases and 4 bases, in that order; junction bases with no gene match: 4. CDR3 DNA sequence: TGTGCCAGCAGCAAGGACAGGGGGCGGAATCAGCCCCAGCATTTT. Translation: CASSKDRGRNQPQHF.

V and J are TRBV4-1 and TRBJ1-1; 10 bases align to TRBD1. Per germline, CDR1 MGHRA and CDR2 YSYEKL. The CDR3 covers 14 residues. V shed 4 bases, J shed 4 bases, and the junction held 3 bases outside the gene matches. The CDR3 nucleotides read TGCGCCAGCAGCCCGGGACAGGGGACCACTGAAGCTTTCTTT. Its protein is CASSPGQGTTEAFF.

The V gene is TRBV6-5, the J gene TRBJ1-2, with 12 bases aligning to TRBD1. Per the germline V gene, CDR1 is MNHEY and CDR2 is SVGAGI. The CDR3 sequence is 13 residues long. V shed 10 bases, J shed 8 bases, and the junction held 8 bases outside the gene matches. Here the CDR3 reads CATHGTGGGGYTF. CDR3 coding DNA: TGTGCCACCCACGGGACAGGGGGCGGCGGCTACACCTTC.

This clone has a handful of counts. This sequence joins TRBV7-2 and TRBJ2-4; no definite D call. CDR3 size: 16 residues. Per the germline V gene, CDR1 is SGHTA and CDR2 is FQGNSA. Trimming pared 3 bases from V and 0 bases from J, leaving 12 bases between. CDR3 in DNA: TGTGCCAGCAGCTTTTCGAGGATCTTAGCCAAAAACATTCAGTACTTC. Amino acids: CASSFSRILAKNIQYF.

The genes are TRBV7-2 and TRBJ2-5; 11 bases fit TRBD2. Germline V gene data show CDR1 as SGHTA and CDR2 as FQGNSA. V shed 5 bases, J shed 5 bases, and the junction held 7 bases outside the gene matches. This CDR3 has 15 residues. CDR3 in amino acids: CASSAATSGKETQYF. Written as DNA, the CDR3 is TGTGCCAGCAGCGCGGCGACTAGCGGGAAGGAGACCCAGTACTTC. The whole variable domain, filled in from reference TRBV7-2 and TRBJ2-5, reads GAGVSQSPSNKVTEKGKDVELRCDPISGHTALYWYRQSLGQGLEFLIYFQGNSAPDKSGLPSDRFSAERTGGSVSTLTIQRTQQEDSAVYLCASSAATSGKETQYFGPGTRLLVL.